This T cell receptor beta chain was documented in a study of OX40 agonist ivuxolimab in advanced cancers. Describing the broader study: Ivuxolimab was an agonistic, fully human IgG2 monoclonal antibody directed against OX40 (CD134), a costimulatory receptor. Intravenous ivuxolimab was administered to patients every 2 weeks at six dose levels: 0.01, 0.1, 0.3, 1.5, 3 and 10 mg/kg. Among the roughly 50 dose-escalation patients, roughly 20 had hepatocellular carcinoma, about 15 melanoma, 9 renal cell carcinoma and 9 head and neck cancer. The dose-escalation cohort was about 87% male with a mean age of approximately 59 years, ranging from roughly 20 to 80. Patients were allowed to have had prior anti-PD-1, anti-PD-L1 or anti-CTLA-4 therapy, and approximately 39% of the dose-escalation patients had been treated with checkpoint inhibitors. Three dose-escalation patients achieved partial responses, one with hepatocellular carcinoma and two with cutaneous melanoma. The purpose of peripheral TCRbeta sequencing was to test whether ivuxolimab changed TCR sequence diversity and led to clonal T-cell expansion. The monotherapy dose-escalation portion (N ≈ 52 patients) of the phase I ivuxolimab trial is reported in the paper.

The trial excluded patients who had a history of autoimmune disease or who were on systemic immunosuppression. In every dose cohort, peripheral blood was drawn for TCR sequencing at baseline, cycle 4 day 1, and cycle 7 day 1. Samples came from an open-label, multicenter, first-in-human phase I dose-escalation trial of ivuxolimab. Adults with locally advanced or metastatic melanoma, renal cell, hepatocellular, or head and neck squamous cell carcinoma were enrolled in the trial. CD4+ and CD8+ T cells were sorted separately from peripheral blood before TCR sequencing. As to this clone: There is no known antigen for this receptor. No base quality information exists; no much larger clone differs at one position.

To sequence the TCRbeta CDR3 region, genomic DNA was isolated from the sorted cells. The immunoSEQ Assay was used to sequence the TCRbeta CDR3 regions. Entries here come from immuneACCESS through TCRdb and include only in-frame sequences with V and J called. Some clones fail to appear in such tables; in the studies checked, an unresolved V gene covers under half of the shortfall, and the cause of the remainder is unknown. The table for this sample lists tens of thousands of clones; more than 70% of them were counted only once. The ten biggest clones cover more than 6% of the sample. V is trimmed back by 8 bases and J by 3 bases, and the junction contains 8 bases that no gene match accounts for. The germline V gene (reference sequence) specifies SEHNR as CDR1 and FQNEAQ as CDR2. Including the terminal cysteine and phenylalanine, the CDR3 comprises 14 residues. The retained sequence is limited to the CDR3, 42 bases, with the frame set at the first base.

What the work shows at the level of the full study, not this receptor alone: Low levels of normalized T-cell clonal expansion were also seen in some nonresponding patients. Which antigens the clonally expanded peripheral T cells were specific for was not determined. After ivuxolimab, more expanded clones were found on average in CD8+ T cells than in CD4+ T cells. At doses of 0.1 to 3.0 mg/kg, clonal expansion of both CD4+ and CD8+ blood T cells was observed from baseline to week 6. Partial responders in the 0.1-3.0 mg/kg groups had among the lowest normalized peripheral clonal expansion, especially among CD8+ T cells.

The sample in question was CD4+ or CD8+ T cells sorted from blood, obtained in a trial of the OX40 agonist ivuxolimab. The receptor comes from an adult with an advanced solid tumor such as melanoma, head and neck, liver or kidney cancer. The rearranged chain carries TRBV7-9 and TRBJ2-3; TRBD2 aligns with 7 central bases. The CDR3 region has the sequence CASGRRERTDTQYF. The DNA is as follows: TGTGCCAGCGGGAGGCGGGAGAGGACAGATACGCAGTATTTT. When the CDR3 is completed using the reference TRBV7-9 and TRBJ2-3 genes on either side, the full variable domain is DTGVSQNPRHKITKRGQNVTFRCDPISEHNRLYWYRQTLGQGPEFLTYFQNEAQLEKSRLLSDRFSAERPKGSFSTLEIQRTEQGDSAMYLCASGRRERTDTQYFGPGTRLTVL.